This T cell receptor (beta chain) derives from a study of blood T cell repertoires in COVID-19. Study as a whole: Donors in the United States, Italy and Spain gave samples during acute or convalescent COVID-19. PBMCs, B-cell-depleted T cells, or T cells provided the cDNA or gDNA that made up the material.

In the study's own analysis: For nucleated cells, counts were estimated from reference gene primer amplification. Method: immunoSEQ multiplex PCR; TCRdb's copy keeps in-frame clones and lacks some. V and J calls and clone size are as listed in that table; D and trimming were resolved from the DNA. The sample lists roughly 200,000 clones; around four fifths were seen once. The source is an elderly woman with active or convalescent COVID-19. The sequenced sample consisted of peripheral blood.

The CDR3 DNA reads TGTGCCAGCAGTCATCGGGGCAATGAGCAGTTCTTC. As protein: CASSHRGNEQFF. This chain uses TRBV11-2 with TRBJ2-1, with TRBD2 as a possible D gene (5 bases). CDR3 length equals 12 residues. From germline, CDR1 is SGHAT and CDR2 FQNNGV. V was cut by 6 bases and J by 6 bases, with 9 bases left in between.